The 22 T cell receptor beta chains in this list originate from one sample, sequenced in a study of T cells in Graves' hyperthyroidism and ophthalmopathy. Regions amplified from RNA transcripts were the TCR beta CDR3 regions. First-round RT-PCR with HTBI primers amplified the TCR CDR3 region. TCRdb ran MiXCR on the multiplex PCR reads and lists one entry per CDR3 protein. The sample records approximately 570,000 distinct CDR3 sequences, just under 20% being singletons. Input material: blood. The receptor source for this set is a man in his forties with Graves' ophthalmopathy.

This clonotype was seen at least ten times. V gene TRBV11-2 combines with J gene TRBJ2-7; D uncertain. The CDR3 contains 14 residues. Between the trimmed V and J ends, which lost 1 base and 0 bases, there was a span of 7 bases. CDR1 is SGHAT, CDR2 FQNNGV, per germline. The CDR3 sequence: CASSLAFGSYEQYF. CDR3 in DNA: TGTGCCAGCAGCTTAGCTTTTGGCTCCTACGAGCAGTACTTC.

With respect to this clonotype: This may be a read error, as it is one base from a much larger clone. The V call is TRBV28, the J call TRBJ2-7; weak D call: TRBD2 (5 bases). The V gene lost 6 bases and the J gene lost 2 bases, with 17 bases spanning the gap. CDR1 and CDR2 (germline): MDHEN, SYDVKM. CDR3 size: 15 residues. The CDR3 coding sequence is TGTGCCAGCAGAACCTACGAGAGAGGGACCTACGAGCAGTACTTC. Translating gives CASRTYERGTYEQYF.

This clonotype showed up just a few times. The chain employs TRBV30 and TRBJ1-3; D gene ambiguous. The CDR3 has 15 amino acids. In germline, CDR1 is GTSNPN, CDR2 SVGIG (reference sequence). With 6 bases removed from V and 2 bases from J, the gap between germline ends came to 17 bases. The CDR3 here is CACPFRTEAGNTIYF. The CDR3 region has the DNA TGTGCCTGTCCATTCCGGACTGAAGCTGGAAACACCATATATTTT.

V usage is TRBV7-9 and J usage is TRBJ2-7; a possible D gene is TRBD2 (7 bases). The CDR3 is 16 residues long. Germline assignment: CDR1 SEHNR and CDR2 FQNEAQ (reference sequence). Trimming removed 4 bases at V and 0 bases at J, with 16 bases between. The CDR3 bases are TGTGCCAGCAGCTCTCCGACAGGCGGGAGCTCCTACGAGCAGTACTTC. Protein: CASSSPTGGSSYEQYF.

This chain connects TRBV5-6 to TRBJ2-7, with D hard to call. Germline-derived CDR1 and CDR2 are SGHDT and YYEEEE. The CDR3 is 16 residues long. Trimming stripped 0 bases from V and 1 base from J, with 14 bases between. In DNA form, the CDR3 reads TGTGCCAGCAGCTTGGTAGATTTGGGCACTTCCTACGAGCAGTACTTC. It encodes CASSLVDLGTSYEQYF. Full variable domain (missing parts from reference TRBV5-6 and TRBJ2-7): DAGVTQSPTHLIKTRGQQVTLRCSPKSGHDTVSWYQQALGQGPQFIFQYYEEEERQRGNFPDRFSGHQFPNYSSELNVNALLLGDSALYLCASSLVDLGTSYEQYFGPGTRLTVT.

Many counts were recorded for this clonotype. The J gene is TRBJ2-3, the V gene TRBV11-2; 13 nucleotides align to TRBD2. CDR1 SGHAT and CDR2 FQNNGV come from the germline V gene. The CDR3 runs 19 residues. V trimming: 4 bases; J trimming: 5 bases; junction bases outside the gene matches: 15. CDR3 in DNA: TGTGCCAGCAGCTCCCCGGCGACTAGCGGGAGGCCGCGCGGAGATACGCAGTATTTT. Translation: CASSSPATSGRPRGDTQYF.

The count of this clonotype is one. The genes are TRBV9 and TRBJ2-5; 7 positions agree with TRBD2. Unmatched junction bases numbered 9, after V lost 2 bases and J lost 5 bases. The CDR3 sequence is 15 residues long. CDR1 and CDR2 from the germline V gene are SGDLS and YYNGEE. The CDR3 sequence: CASSVGEGLFETQYF. The CDR3 nucleotides are TGTGCCAGCAGCGTGGGGGAGGGCCTCTTTGAGACCCAGTACTTC.

The chain couples TRBV28 to TRBJ2-7, with TRBD1 identical over 12 bases. Per the germline V gene, CDR1 is MDHEN and CDR2 is SYDVKM. Germline trimming cut 10 bases from V and 5 bases from J; bases unmatched to any gene: 9. The CDR3 contains 14 residues. This CDR3 reads CATDGTGGFHEQYF. The CDR3 nucleotides read TGTGCCACCGATGGGACAGGGGGCTTCCACGAGCAGTACTTC.

In its sample, this clonotype was seen many times. This chain joins TRBV12-5 and TRBJ2-1; D may correspond to TRBD1 or TRBD2 (6 bases each). V lost 2 bases to trimming and J lost 7 bases, with 12 bases between them. The CDR3 extends over 14 amino acids. Germline CDR1 and CDR2: LGHNT and FRNRAP. CDR3 sequence reads: CASGLPGAGNEQFF. The CDR3, as DNA: TGTGCTAGTGGTTTGCCGGGGGCAGGGAATGAGCAGTTCTTC. Together with reference TRBV12-5 and TRBJ2-1, the CDR3 gives the full variable domain: DARVTQTPRHKVTEMGQEVTMRCQPILGHNTVFWYRQTMMQGLELLAYFRNRAPLDDSGMPKDRFSAEMPDATLATLKIQPSEPRDSAVYFCASGLPGAGNEQFFGPGTRLTVL.

CDR3 bases: TGTGCCATCAGTGGGGAACAGTTGACCACTGAAGCTTTCTTT. Translating it yields CAISGEQLTTEAFF. The V and J genes are TRBV10-3 and TRBJ1-1; D gene ambiguous. V was trimmed by 4 bases and J by 4 bases, leaving 13 bases between them. Germline V gene data show CDR1 as ENHRY and CDR2 as SYGVKD. This CDR3 is 14 amino acids long.

There are a few counts of this clonotype. The chain couples TRBV4-2 to TRBJ1-4; 11 nucleotides agree with TRBD1. This CDR3 spans 15 amino acids. Trimming at V came to 1 base and at J to 7 bases, leaving 2 bases not matched to a gene. Germline V gene sequence: CDR1 LGHNA, CDR2 YNFKEQ. CDR3 coding DNA: TGTGCCAGCAGCCAAGCCGGGACAGGGGGTGAAAAACTGTTTTTT. This sequence encodes CASSQAGTGGEKLFF.

The genes are TRBV9 and TRBJ2-3, with a tentative D call TRBD1 (6 bases). This CDR3 is built from 14 residues. The germline V gene has CDR1 SGDLS and CDR2 YYNGEE. The germline V and J ends were trimmed by 6 bases and 1 base, with 12 bases remaining between them. In nucleotides, the CDR3 is TGTGCCAGCAATCGAGGGGGAGGCACAGATACGCAGTATTTT. Encoded protein: CASNRGGGTDTQYF.

This clonotype appeared many times. The rearrangement uses TRBV30 and TRBJ2-5; 7 positions match TRBD1. V was clipped by 0 bases and J by 3 bases; unmatched bases: 4. The germline gives CDR1 GTSNPN, CDR2 SVGIG (reference sequence). The CDR3 runs to 14 residues. Written as DNA, the CDR3 is TGTGCCTGGAGTGTACGACAGGGAAAAGAGACCCAGTACTTC. This codes for CAWSVRQGKETQYF.

The V call is TRBV20-1, the J call TRBJ1-6; 7 positions match TRBD1. Germline trimming cut 1 base from V and 3 bases from J; bases unmatched to any gene: 6. The CDR3 consists of 16 residues. The V gene's germline CDR1 is DFQATT and CDR2 SNEGSKA (reference sequence). The CDR3 sequence is CSARVSGGLYNSPLHF. CDR3 sequence (DNA): TGCAGTGCTAGAGTGTCAGGGGGGCTCTATAATTCACCCCTCCACTTT.

This clonotype was seen only a few times. The chain couples TRBV30 to TRBJ1-4; D unclear. Trimming took 1 base from V and 5 from J, leaving 5 bases between them. There are 12 residues in the CDR3. CDR1 and CDR2 from the germline V gene are GTSNPN and SVGIG (reference sequence). The CDR3 DNA is TGTGCCTGGAGTGATGACAATGAAAAACTGTTTTTT. Residues: CAWSDDNEKLFF.

This clonotype was found many times. The chain recombines TRBV3-1 with TRBJ1-1, with TRBD1 matching 9 bases. The germline V gene has CDR1 LGHDT and CDR2 YNNKEL (reference sequence). With V trimmed by 10 bases and J by 5 bases, 11 bases remained unmatched. This CDR3 spans 14 amino acids. CDR3 sequence: CATVNRDRVTEAFF. The DNA for the CDR3 is TGTGCCACCGTGAACCGGGACAGGGTTACTGAAGCTTTCTTT.

Ten or more counts support this clonotype. V and J are TRBV7-2 and TRBJ2-3; 8 bases align to TRBD2. This CDR3 contains 16 residues. J was trimmed by 3 bases and V by 3 bases; bases with no gene match: 8. The V gene's germline CDR1 is SGHTA and CDR2 FQGNSA. In DNA, the CDR3 is TGTGCCAGCAGCTTTTCACCGGGACTAGTGACAGATACGCAGTATTTT. Protein: CASSFSPGLVTDTQYF.

This clonotype was found many times. The gene calls are TRBV7-8 and TRBJ2-5, with D possibly matching TRBD1 (6 bases). The ends were cut back, 8 bases at V and 5 bases at J, with 12 bases in the middle. CDR1 is SGHVS and CDR2 is FQNEAQ in the germline V gene. This CDR3 has 12 residues. CDR3 in amino acids: CASDGGFETQYF. The CDR3 DNA follows: TGTGCCAGCGATGGGGGCTTTGAGACCCAGTACTTC.

The genes are TRBV6-1 and TRBJ2-7; 8 bases line up with TRBD1. The germline CDR1 and CDR2 sequences are MNHNS and SASEGT. V was pared by 4 bases and J by 4 bases, with 9 bases of the junction left unmatched. The CDR3 has 15 residues. CDR3 residues: CASSGAGDRYYEQYF. CDR3 coding DNA: TGTGCCAGCAGTGGAGCTGGGGACAGGTATTACGAGCAGTACTTC.

CDR3: CASKGRVGNTEAFF. The CDR3 DNA follows: TGTGCCAGTAAGGGAAGGGTTGGAAACACTGAAGCTTTCTTT. V and J are TRBV19 and TRBJ1-1; unclear D gene. The CDR3 covers 14 residues. The V gene's germline CDR1 is LNHDA and CDR2 SQIVND (reference sequence). With 7 bases removed from V and 2 bases from J, the gap between germline ends came to 14 bases.

This clonotype was counted only a few times. The V gene is TRBV2, the J gene TRBJ2-7; 9 bases map to TRBD2. The CDR3 sequence is 14 residues long. With V trimmed by 7 bases and J by 4 bases, 8 bases remained unmatched. Germline V lookup: CDR1 SNHLY, CDR2 FYNNEI. The chain's CDR3 is CASMMAGGPYEQYF. In DNA, the CDR3 is TGTGCCAGCATGATGGCGGGAGGGCCGTACGAGCAGTACTTC.

J is TRBJ2-4 and V is TRBV27, with D possibly TRBD2 on 6 matching bases. Germline CDR1 reads MNHEY; CDR2 reads SMNVEV (reference sequence). V was clipped by 3 bases and J by 1 base, with 10 bases between them. The CDR3 has 15 residues. CDR3 sequence reads: CASSFGRGAKNIQYF. CDR3 coding DNA: TGTGCCAGCAGTTTCGGACGGGGGGCCAAAAACATTCAGTACTTC.